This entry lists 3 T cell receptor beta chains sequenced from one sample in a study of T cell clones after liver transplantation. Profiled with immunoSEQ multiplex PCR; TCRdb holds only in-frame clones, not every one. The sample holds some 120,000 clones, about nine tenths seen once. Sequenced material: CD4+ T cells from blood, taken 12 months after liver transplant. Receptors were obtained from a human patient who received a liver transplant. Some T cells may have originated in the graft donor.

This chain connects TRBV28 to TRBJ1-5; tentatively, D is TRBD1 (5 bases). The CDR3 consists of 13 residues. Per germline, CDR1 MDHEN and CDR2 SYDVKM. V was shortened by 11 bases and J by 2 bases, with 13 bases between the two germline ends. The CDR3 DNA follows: TGTGCCGTCCGGACAACGGGCAATCAGCCCCAGCATTTT. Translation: CAVRTTGNQPQHF.

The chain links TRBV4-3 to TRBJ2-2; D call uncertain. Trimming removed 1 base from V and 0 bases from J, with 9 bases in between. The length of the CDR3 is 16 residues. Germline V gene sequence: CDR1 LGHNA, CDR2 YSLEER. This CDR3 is CASSQVVGANTGELFF. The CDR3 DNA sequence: TGCGCCAGCAGCCAAGTCGTCGGAGCGAACACCGGGGAGCTGTTTTTT.

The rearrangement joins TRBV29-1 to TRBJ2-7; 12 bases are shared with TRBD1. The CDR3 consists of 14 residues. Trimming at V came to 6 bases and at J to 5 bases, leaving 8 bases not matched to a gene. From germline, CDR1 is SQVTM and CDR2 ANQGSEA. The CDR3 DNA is TGCAGCGTCGACCCCGGGACAGGGGGCGACGAGCAGTACTTC. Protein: CSVDPGTGGDEQYF.